This T cell receptor (beta chain) was identified during a study of cytomegalovirus exposure and HLA in healthy donors. This CDR3 has 13 amino acids. Trimming stripped 6 bases from V and 4 bases from J, with 12 bases between. In germline, CDR1 is KGHSH, CDR2 LQKENI. A multiplex PCR was run with 60 Vbeta primers and 13 Jbeta primers. TCRdb's table, derived via immunoSEQ multiplex PCR, lists solely in-frame clones and lacks some. The data contain roughly 120,000 clones, 67% of them singletons. About this clone itself: Its specificity is not known.

General study results and limits: It emerged from a later analysis that several of the most significant clusters appeared to be linked to common viral pathogens. It was reported that TCR beta sequences correctly inferred the HLA-A and HLA-B alleles for most subjects. CMV antigen specificity of three CMV-associated chains was confirmed in vitro.

Material for sequencing was PBMCs. The chain has TRBV18 and TRBJ1-1; the D is unclear. This receptor was identified in a man between 18 and 29 years old in good health and CMV-seropositive. The CDR3 is CASSRVSGTEAFF. The CDR3 DNA sequence: TGTGCCAGCTCGCGGGTATCGGGCACTGAAGCTTTCTTT.